What follows are 15 T cell receptor beta chains derived from one specimen sequenced in a study of HIV-infected children after antiretroviral therapy interruption. As for treatment: PENTA 11 planned treatment interruption arm or continuous ART arm. Unique molecular identifiers were included in an RNA-based 3' RACE TCR library. TCRdb recomputed calls from the 3' RACE reads with MiXCR, one row per CDR3 protein. This sample has some 41,000 distinct CDR3 sequences, with approximately 7% found just once. Sequenced here: CD45RA+ CD4+ T cells from PBMCs, pooled from several time points, sampled from a donor given antiretroviral therapy, either interrupted or continuous. The subset here: naive CD4+ CD45RA+ CD45RO- T cells. The receptors shown here come from a pool of human donors with HIV.

Judged by abundance, this clonotype is medium-sized. A junction end diverges from the germline sequence, so it may reflect a read error. The chain employs TRBV6-6 and TRBJ2-5, with D tentatively TRBD2 (6 bases). Per germline, CDR1 MNHNY and CDR2 SVGAGI (reference sequence). This CDR3 region has 13 residues. The CDR3 DNA is TGTGCCAGCAGTGGGACTGGGCAAGACACCCAGTACTTT. Protein product: CASSGTGQDTQYF.

Many counts were recorded for this clonotype. V and J are TRBV4-2 and TRBJ1-1; unclear D gene. V dropped 0 bases and J dropped 14 bases, with 25 bases sitting between them. CDR1 is LGHNA and CDR2 is YNFKEQ in the germline V gene. The CDR3 loop spans 16 amino acids. For the CDR3, the DNA is TGTGCCAGCAGCCAAGATTGGGAGGAACCAAACACAGAAGTCTTCTTT. This encodes CASSQDWEEPNTEVFF.

This clonotype was recorded at least ten times. The chain joins TRBV27 to TRBJ2-2, with D tentatively TRBD1 or TRBD2 (5 bases each). The CDR3 contains 16 residues. Germline V gene data show CDR1 as MNHEY and CDR2 as SMNVEV (reference sequence). V lost 8 bases and J lost 2, with 18 bases in between. The CDR3 DNA follows: TGTGCCAGCTCCGGACGTTTCGGGGCAAACACCGGGGAGCTGTTTTTT. It yields the protein CASSGRFGANTGELFF.

This clonotype was recorded at least ten times. This chain links TRBV28 with TRBJ1-2; a possible D gene is TRBD1 (6 bases). The CDR3 spans 15 residues. The germline CDR1 and CDR2 sequences are MDHEN and SYDVKM. The germline V and J ends were trimmed by 2 bases and 2 bases, with 12 bases remaining between them. CDR3: CASSLPTGINYGYTF. Written as DNA, the CDR3 is TGTGCCAGCAGTTTACCCACAGGGATCAACTATGGCTACACCTTC.

CDR3 nucleotide sequence: TGTGCCTGGAGGAGGGGGAGTGGGACTGAAGCTTTCTTT. The encoded protein is CAWRRGSGTEAFF. This sequence joins TRBV30 and TRBJ1-1; maybe TRBD1 (6 bases). This CDR3 is built from 13 residues. The germline V and J ends were trimmed by 3 bases and 5 bases, with 13 bases remaining between them. In germline, CDR1 is GTSNPN, CDR2 SVGIG (reference sequence).

This clonotype was observed at least ten times. The chain couples TRBV2 to TRBJ2-2; the D gene is possibly TRBD1 (5 bases). This CDR3 has 15 residues. V was shortened by 5 bases and J by 5 bases, with 15 bases between the two germline ends. Germline V lookup: CDR1 SNHLY, CDR2 FYNNEI. The CDR3 DNA reads as TGTGCCAGCAGTAATCCTCTCAGGGTTACCGGGGAGCTGTTTTTT. Amino acid sequence: CASSNPLRVTGELFF.

The V and J genes are TRBV23-1 and TRBJ1-5, with 9 positions matching TRBD1. TRBV23-1 is given ORF status, its function remaining uncertain. The CDR3 extends over 16 amino acids. V gave up 0 bases and J gave up 2 bases; unmatched junction bases: 2. The CDR3 loop is CASSQSRTGGNQPQHF. The CDR3 coding sequence is TGCGCCAGCAGTCAATCGAGGACAGGGGGCAATCAGCCCCAGCATTTT.

This clonotype was recorded many times. V is TRBV7-2 and J is TRBJ2-7; 7 bases line up with TRBD2. The CDR3 extends over 15 amino acids. Germline trimming cut 6 bases from V and 4 bases from J; bases unmatched to any gene: 12. CDR1 and CDR2 (germline): SGHTA, FQGNSA. CDR3 nucleotide sequence: TGTGCCAGCAGTCTCCGGGGAGGGCAGGAGTACGAGCAGTACTTC. Residues: CASSLRGGQEYEQYF.

The chain joins TRBV7-2 to TRBJ1-4, with TRBD1 matching 7 bases. The length of the CDR3 is 13 residues. With 5 bases clipped from V and 8 bases from J, the junction kept 5 bases outside the gene matches. Germline V CDR1 and CDR2: SGHTA, FQGNSA. This CDR3 is CASSIYRGEKLFF. CDR3 nucleotide sequence: TGTGCCAGCAGCATTTACAGGGGAGAAAAACTGTTTTTT.

In this sample, this clonotype turned up a few times. The chain carries TRBV4-1 and TRBJ1-5, with 8 nucleotides matching TRBD1. The CDR3 covers 13 residues. V shed 6 bases, J shed 7 bases, and the junction held 5 bases outside the gene matches. CDR1 is MGHRA, CDR2 YSYEKL, per germline. The CDR3 DNA reads as TGCGCCAGCAGTCTTCAGGGGGCCCAGCCCCAGCATTTT. This encodes CASSLQGAQPQHF.

This clonotype was seen repeatedly, ten times or more. This rearrangement joins TRBV15 to TRBJ1-6; D remains unclear. V lost 1 base and J 7 bases, leaving 11 bases between the germline ends. Germline assignment: CDR1 LNHNV and CDR2 YYDKDF (reference sequence). The CDR3 runs 15 residues. The CDR3 bases are TGTGCCACCAGCAGAGCGAAGGGTTCGAATTCACCCCTCCACTTT. It codes for CATSRAKGSNSPLHF.

This clonotype was recorded many times. The gene calls are TRBV18 and TRBJ2-7; D unresolved. V gave up 2 bases and J gave up 5 bases, with 13 bases separating them. CDR1 and CDR2 (germline): KGHSH, LQKENI. The CDR3 extends over 14 amino acids. This chain's CDR3 is CASSPNSGSDEQYF. The CDR3 coding sequence is TGTGCCAGCTCACCAAACTCAGGTTCCGACGAGCAGTACTTC. Based on the CDR3 plus reference TRBV18 and TRBJ2-7, the full variable domain is NAGVMQNPRHLVRRRGQEARLRCSPMKGHSHVYWYRQLPEEGLKFMVYLQKENIIDESGMPKERFSAEFPKEGPSILRIQQVVRGDSAAYFCASSPNSGSDEQYFGPGTRLTVT.

This clonotype was counted between two and nine times. The chain couples TRBV27 to TRBJ2-1, with no clear D. CDR1 is MNHEY, CDR2 SMNVEV, per germline (reference sequence). The CDR3 is 14 amino acids. Between the trimmed V and J ends, which lost 3 bases and 1 base, there was a span of 7 bases. The CDR3 region is CASSFGSSYNEQFF. The CDR3 nucleotides read TGTGCCAGCAGTTTTGGGTCTTCCTACAATGAGCAGTTCTTC.

The J gene is TRBJ1-5, the V gene TRBV20-1, with 7 bases identical to TRBD1. The CDR3 is 15 residues long. Per germline, CDR1 DFQATT and CDR2 SNEGSKA (reference sequence). Trimming removed 5 bases from V and 3 bases from J; junction bases left unmatched: 10. The CDR3 DNA is TGCAGTGCTGTGACAGGGCCCAAGTTCAATCAGCCCCAGCATTTT. Translation: CSAVTGPKFNQPQHF.

This clonotype ranks as medium-sized. The chain joins TRBV4-2 to TRBJ2-1, with D possibly matching TRBD1 (5 bases). This CDR3 is built from 16 residues. Per germline, CDR1 LGHNA and CDR2 YNFKEQ. V lost 0 bases, J lost 9 bases, and 18 bases lay in between. The CDR3 nucleotides read TGTGCCAGCAGCCAAGATCGTGGACAAAACTATGCTGAGCAGTTCTTC. It specifies CASSQDRGQNYAEQFF.